The next 32 T cell receptor beta chains were all read from a single sample in a study of T cells in women clearing cervical HPV infection. Clones were sequenced by immunoSEQ multiplex PCR, and TCRdb holds only the in-frame ones, with some missing. The sample includes roughly 40,000 clones. The specimen sequenced was blood buffy coat. The receptor set was obtained from a woman between 18 and 75 years old with a cervical HPV16 infection that either progressed to CIN3+ or cleared (not recorded which).

Of note for this clone: The sequenced fragment ends 3 residues before the CDR3 boundary, so the rest is inferred from the germline J gene. The chain combines TRBV20-1 with TRBJ1-2; TRBD1 aligns across 8 bases. The CDR3 contains 14 residues. Trimming cost V 4 bases and J 5 bases; bases outside gene matches: 9. From germline, CDR1 is DFQATT and CDR2 SNEGSKA (reference sequence). The CDR3 DNA, read in part, is TGCAGTGCTAACCCGGGACAGGTCTTATATGGC. Translating it yields CSANPGQVLYG. In full, the CDR3 is CSANPGQVLYGYTF.

Of note for this clone: The DNA ends 3 residues before the CDR3 does, and the rest of the CDR3 is filled in from the germline J gene. The J gene is TRBJ1-6, the V gene TRBV5-1; D gene uncertain. Trimming stripped 0 bases from V and 1 base from J, with 8 bases between. The germline gives CDR1 SGHRS, CDR2 YFSETQ. The CDR3 has 16 amino acids. CDR3 DNA (partial): TGCGCCAGCAGCTTGGGAGTCCAGTCCTATAATTCACCC. It is translated as CASSLGVQSYNSP. The whole CDR3 sequence reads CASSLGVQSYNSPLHF.

Turning to this clone: The CDR3 is cut off 3 residues early in the read; its end comes from the germline J gene. The chain combines TRBV4-1 with TRBJ2-2, with D unresolved. The CDR3 contains 16 residues. Per the germline V gene, CDR1 is MGHRA and CDR2 is YSYEKL. Trimming shortened V by 4 bases and J by 1 base, and 13 bases separated the two germline ends. Incomplete CDR3 DNA: TGCGCCAGCAGCCGCGCCCCCTCGGGGAACACCGGGGAG. The encoded protein is CASSRAPSGNTGE. The entire CDR3 protein reads CASSRAPSGNTGELFF.

Note on this clone: The sequenced fragment ends 3 residues before the CDR3 boundary, so the rest is inferred from the germline J gene. The chain recombines TRBV6-1 with TRBJ2-1; perhaps TRBD2 as D (6 bases). Germline CDR1 and CDR2: MNHNS and SASEGT. Trimming cost V 3 bases and J 8 bases, with 17 bases left between them. The CDR3 is 15 amino acids. The part of the CDR3 DNA that was read is TGTGCCAGCAGTGAGGGCGGGGCCCCGAAGGATGAG. Its translation: CASSEGGAPKDE. The complete CDR3 reads CASSEGGAPKDEQFF.

Notes on this clone: The sequence runs out 3 residues before the end of the CDR3; the remainder is reconstructed from the germline J gene. The chain recombines TRBV20-1 with TRBJ1-3, with TRBD1 identical over 8 bases. The germline CDR1 and CDR2 sequences are DFQATT and SNEGSKA (reference sequence). The CDR3 totals 14 residues. The J segment lost 6 bases and the V segment lost 5 bases, leaving 9 bases of the junction unmatched. The CDR3 sequence: CSAALPGQENTIYF. The CDR3 bases that were read are TGCAGTGCTGCACTCCCGGGACAGGAAAACACC.

Partial CDR3 DNA: TGTGCCAGCAGCTTCAGACTAAATAATTCACCC. It yields the protein CASSFRLNNSP. The whole CDR3 protein is CASSFRLNNSPLHF. The chain recombines TRBV5-6 with TRBJ1-6; D unresolved. The read is 3 residues too short to cover the CDR3 end, so that end is filled in from the germline J gene. Trimming left V 2 bases short and J 5 bases short, with 8 bases between. Germline CDR1 reads SGHDT; CDR2 reads YYEEEE. The length of the CDR3 is 14 residues.

For this clone: The CDR3 end lies 3 residues beyond the end of the read and is filled in from the germline J gene. This chain connects TRBV30 to TRBJ2-7, with D perhaps matching TRBD2 (5 bases). The CDR3 extends over 11 amino acids. The germline V and J ends were trimmed by 7 bases and 1 base, with 8 bases remaining between them. The germline V gene encodes CDR1 GTSNPN and CDR2 SVGIG (reference sequence). Incomplete CDR3 DNA: TGTGCCTCCGGGGAATCCTACGAG. Translating gives CASGESYE. The full CDR3 sequence reads CASGESYEQYF.

CDR3 DNA, as far as it was read: TGCGCCAGCAGCCTCCTCTCTTCGGGGGGGCAAGGC. It specifies CASSLLSSGGQG. The full-length CDR3 reads as CASSLLSSGGQGYTF. The V gene is TRBV4-1, the J gene TRBJ1-2, with D perhaps TRBD1 (6 bases). Read sequence stops 3 residues before the CDR3 end, and the germline J gene provides the missing end. The germline V gene encodes CDR1 MGHRA and CDR2 YSYEKL. The CDR3 length is 15 residues.

In the case of this clone: The read gets to within 3 residues of the CDR3 end, and the germline J gene fills in the rest. The rearrangement uses TRBV25-1 and TRBJ2-3; D is perhaps TRBD1 (5 bases). V dropped 5 bases and J dropped 0 bases, with 9 bases sitting between them. The germline V gene has CDR1 MGHDK and CDR2 SYGVNS. CDR3 length: 14 residues. CDR3 protein: CASSIRASTDTQYF. Incomplete CDR3 DNA: TGTGCCAGCAGTATCAGGGCTAGCACAGATACG.

Worth noting for this clone: Read data end 3 residues before the CDR3 end; the end is taken from the germline J gene. The gene calls are TRBV5-6 and TRBJ1-5, with D maybe TRBD1 (6 bases). Germline CDR1 and CDR2: SGHDT and YYEEEE. V was shortened by 0 bases and J by 3 bases, with 7 bases between the two germline ends. The CDR3 loop spans 14 amino acids. The DNA read from the CDR3 is TGTGCCAGCAGCTTGGAGGGGGTCAATCAGCCC. It specifies CASSLEGVNQP. The full CDR3 protein is CASSLEGVNQPQHF.

Comment on this clone: From the germline J gene comes the end of the CDR3, since the read stops 3 residues before it. V is TRBV20-1 and J is TRBJ2-7; 9 bases agree with TRBD1. CDR1 DFQATT and CDR2 SNEGSKA come from the germline V gene (reference sequence). The CDR3 contains 14 residues. V lost 5 bases, J lost 2 bases, and 7 bases stayed unmatched. CDR3 bases read: TGCAGTGCTGACCTCGGGACAGGGACCTACGAG. It encodes CSADLGTGTYE. The full CDR3 reads CSADLGTGTYEQYF.

A remark on this clone: The sequence runs out 3 residues before the end of the CDR3; the remainder is reconstructed from the germline J gene. The V and J genes are TRBV30 and TRBJ2-7; possibly TRBD2 for D (5 bases). Germline V gene lookup returns CDR1 GTSNPN and CDR2 SVGIG (reference sequence). The CDR3 is 13 residues long. Trimming left V 0 bases short and J 3 bases short, with 9 bases between. The CDR3 is CAWSVAGGYEQYF. The part of the CDR3 DNA that was read is TGTGCCTGGAGTGTCGCAGGAGGCTACGAG. The full variable domain, rest sourced from reference TRBV30 and TRBJ2-7, is SQTIHQWPATLVQPVGSPLSLECTVEGTSNPNLYWYRQAAGRGLQLLFYSVGIGQISSEVPQNLSASRPQDRQFILSSKKLLLSDSGFYLCAWSVAGGYEQYFGPGTRLTVT.

Remarks on this clone: Sequencing ends 3 residues short of the CDR3 end; the germline J gene provides the rest. The J gene is TRBJ1-3, the V gene TRBV6-1; possible D gene TRBD1, 5 bases. V lost 1 base to trimming and J lost 0 bases, with 13 bases between them. The CDR3 totals 17 residues. Germline CDR1 reads MNHNS; CDR2 reads SASEGT. The sequenced CDR3 bases are TGTGCCAGCAGTGAAGGGGAAAGGGGATACTCTGGAAACACC. It is translated as CASSEGERGYSGNT. The whole CDR3 protein reads CASSEGERGYSGNTIYF.

The sequenced part of the CDR3 DNA is TGTGCCAGCAGCCGCTACCCTAACTACAATGAG. Amino acids: CASSRYPNYNE. The entire CDR3 sequence reads CASSRYPNYNEQFF. The chain employs TRBV5-6 and TRBJ2-1; D remains ambiguous. Read sequence stops 3 residues before the CDR3 end, and the germline J gene provides the missing end. With 4 bases removed from V and 3 bases from J, the gap between germline ends came to 11 bases. Germline lookup yields CDR1 SGHDT and CDR2 YYEEEE. The CDR3 sequence is 14 residues long. Based on the CDR3 plus reference TRBV5-6 and TRBJ2-1, the full variable domain is DAGVTQSPTHLIKTRGQQVTLRCSPKSGHDTVSWYQQALGQGPQFIFQYYEEEERQRGNFPDRFSGHQFPNYSSELNVNALLLGDSALYLCASSRYPNYNEQFFGPGTRLTVL.

On this clone: Read coverage stops 3 residues before the CDR3 terminus; the germline J gene supplies the remainder. The chain couples TRBV19 to TRBJ2-1, with a tentative D call TRBD2 (6 bases). The germline CDR1 and CDR2 sequences are LNHDA and SQIVND (reference sequence). V was pared by 5 bases and J by 9 bases, with 14 bases between. The CDR3 loop spans 13 amino acids. The DNA read from the CDR3 is TGTGCCAGTAGTCTCCTCGGGGGAGGTGAG. Residues: CASSLLGGGE. Given in full, the CDR3 is CASSLLGGGEQFF.

Turning to this clone: With the read ending 3 residues before the CDR3 end, the germline J gene is used to fill in that end. The chain links TRBV14 to TRBJ2-4; D uncertain. This CDR3 is built from 16 residues. Germline V lookup: CDR1 SGHDN, CDR2 FVKESK. The V end was cut by 0 bases, the J end by 2 bases, with 11 bases between. Incomplete CDR3 DNA: TGTGCCAGCAGCCAAGATACGGTTCCCACCAAAAACATT. This translates into CASSQDTVPTKNI. The CDR3 as a whole reads CASSQDTVPTKNIQYF. The variable domain in full, completed from reference TRBV14 and TRBJ2-4, reads EAGVTQFPSHSVIEKGQTVTLRCDPISGHDNLYWYRRVMGKEIKFLLHFVKESKQDESGMPNNRFLAERTGGTYSTLKVQPAELEDSGVYFCASSQDTVPTKNIQYFGAGTRLSVL.

The CDR3 sequence: CASSQGGSGDPYNEQFF. The sequenced CDR3 bases are TGTGCCAGCAGCCAAGGGGGGAGCGGGGACCCTTACAATGAG. The V call is TRBV4-2, the J call TRBJ2-1; TRBD2 agrees at 7 bases. The DNA ends 3 residues before the CDR3 does, and the rest of the CDR3 is filled in from the germline J gene. Germline trimming cut 1 base from V and 4 bases from J; bases unmatched to any gene: 10. Looked up from germline, CDR1 is LGHNA and CDR2 is YNFKEQ. CDR3 size: 17 residues.

In regard to this clone: The missing CDR3 end, 3 residues past where the read stops, is filled in from the germline J gene. V is TRBV11-3 and J is TRBJ2-3, with 7 bases lining up with TRBD1. The CDR3 loop spans 13 amino acids. J lost 4 bases, V lost 5 bases, and 3 bases had no gene match. Germline V gene lookup returns CDR1 SGHNT and CDR2 YENEEA. CDR3 DNA, as far as it was read: TGTGCCAGCAGCCCCACAGGGGCAGATACG. Translated: CASSPTGADT. The whole CDR3 protein is CASSPTGADTQYF.

A remark on this clone: The CDR3 extends 3 residues past the end of the read, so its final part is completed from the germline J gene. The chain recombines TRBV5-8 with TRBJ2-3, with TRBD1 matching over 10 bases. CDR3 length equals 15 residues. The germline V gene has CDR1 SGHTS and CDR2 YDEGEE. Trimming at V came to 4 bases and at J to 6 bases, leaving 8 bases not matched to a gene. This CDR3 is CASSTGQGMWDTQYF. Incomplete CDR3 DNA: TGTGCCAGCAGCACGGGACAGGGGATGTGGGATACG.

Worth noting for this clone: The read finishes 3 residues shy of the CDR3 end, and the germline J gene is used to complete it. The J gene is TRBJ1-6, the V gene TRBV19; 8 nucleotides match TRBD1. This CDR3 spans 15 amino acids. Germline V gene sequence: CDR1 LNHDA, CDR2 SQIVND (reference sequence). The CDR3 sequence: CASSPDRASVMTLHF. The DNA read from the CDR3 is TGTGCCAGTAGTCCGGACAGGGCTTCGGTTATGACC.

Concerning this clone itself: Read coverage stops 3 residues before the CDR3 terminus; the germline J gene supplies the remainder. The chain recombines TRBV18 with TRBJ1-2; no clear D. Germline V CDR1 and CDR2: KGHSH, LQKENI. The CDR3 contains 14 residues. This CDR3 reads CASSPPTPPRGYTF. CDR3 DNA (partial): TGTGCCAGCTCACCCCCAACCCCCCCCAGGGGC. The variable domain in full, with the rest retrieved from reference TRBV18 and TRBJ1-2, is NAGVMQNPRHLVRRRGQEARLRCSPMKGHSHVYWYRQLPEEGLKFMVYLQKENIIDESGMPKERFSAEFPKEGPSILRIQQVVRGDSAAYFCASSPPTPPRGYTFGSGTRLTVV.

A remark on this clone: The read terminates 3 residues before the CDR3 end, so the remaining end is supplied by the germline J gene. This chain links TRBV29-1 with TRBJ2-7; 8 bases line up with TRBD1. The CDR3 sequence is 13 residues long. V was clipped by 1 base and J by 5 bases; unmatched bases: 4. CDR1 and CDR2 from the germline V gene are SQVTM and ANQGSEA. This chain's CDR3 is CSVEVRQGNEQYF. Partial CDR3 DNA: TGCAGCGTTGAAGTGCGACAGGGGAACGAG.

Points on this clone: The sequence runs out 3 residues before the end of the CDR3; the remainder is reconstructed from the germline J gene. This chain joins TRBV20-1 and TRBJ1-1, with D maybe TRBD1 (5 bases). CDR3 length equals 11 residues. Germline V gives CDR1 DFQATT, CDR2 SNEGSKA (reference sequence). Trimming left V 5 bases short and J 5 bases short, with 9 bases between. The part of the CDR3 DNA that was read is TGCAGTGCTCGGGGGGTTACTGAA. Translation: CSARGVTE. The complete CDR3 sequence is CSARGVTEAFF.

With respect to this clone: The read gets to within 3 residues of the CDR3 end, and the germline J gene fills in the rest. V is TRBV5-1 and J is TRBJ2-3; TRBD1 aligns across 8 bases. Germline assignment: CDR1 SGHRS and CDR2 YFSETQ. The V segment lost 0 bases and the J segment 6 bases; nucleotides outside the gene matches: 3. CDR3 length: 14 amino acids. CDR3: CASSLDRGTDTQYF. The CDR3 bases that were read are TGCGCCAGCAGCTTGGACAGGGGGACCGATACG.

Details on this clone: The DNA ends 3 residues before the CDR3 does, and the rest of the CDR3 is filled in from the germline J gene. The rearrangement uses TRBV5-1 and TRBJ2-3, with TRBD2 as a possible D gene (5 bases). V was trimmed by 5 bases and J by 6 bases, leaving 13 bases between them. The CDR3 contains 13 residues. Germline V CDR1 and CDR2: SGHRS, YFSETQ. The CDR3 bases that were read are TGCGCCAGCAGATCCCCGACTACTGATACG. It translates to CASRSPTTDT. The CDR3 as a whole reads CASRSPTTDTQYF. The full variable domain, its missing parts supplied by reference TRBV5-1 and TRBJ2-3, is KAGVTQTPRYLIKTRGQQVTLSCSPISGHRSVSWYQQTPGQGLQFLFEYFSETQRNKGNFPGRFSGRQFSNSRSEMNVSTLELGDSALYLCASRSPTTDTQYFGPGTRLTVL.

As regards this clone: The CDR3 end is not reached by the read, which stops 3 residues before it; the germline J gene fills it in. The chain has TRBV5-1 and TRBJ2-3; TRBD2 matches at 11 bases. This CDR3 contains 16 residues. V trimming: 4 bases; J trimming: 6 bases; junction bases outside the gene matches: 10. Germline loops: CDR1 SGHRS, CDR2 YFSETQ. CDR3 DNA (partial): TGCGCCAGCAGCCCGGCTAGCGGGGGGCTGCTGGATACG. Encoded protein: CASSPASGGLLDT. The full CDR3 protein reads CASSPASGGLLDTQYF.

As to this clone: The read ends 3 residues early relative to the CDR3; the germline J gene fills the gap. This chain joins TRBV19 and TRBJ2-6; D not certain. Germline CDR1 reads LNHDA; CDR2 reads SQIVND (reference sequence). This CDR3 contains 15 residues. The ends were cut back, 2 bases at V and 1 base at J, with 6 bases in the middle. CDR3 residues: CASSISPSGANVLTF. Partial CDR3 DNA: TGTGCCAGTAGTATATCTCCTTCTGGGGCCAACGTC.

About this clone: The CDR3 extends 3 residues past the end of the read, so its final part is completed from the germline J gene. The chain has TRBV5-4 and TRBJ2-3, with 9 bases identical to TRBD1. With V trimmed by 4 bases and J by 5 bases, 8 bases remained unmatched. Germline lookup yields CDR1 SGHNT and CDR2 YYREEE (reference sequence). This CDR3 contains 15 residues. The CDR3 loop reads CASSDQQGAGDTQYF. CDR3 DNA, as far as it was read: TGTGCCAGCAGCGATCAACAGGGGGCGGGAGATACG.

In the case of this clone: The read falls 3 residues short of the CDR3 end, and the missing part is taken from the germline J gene. The rearrangement links TRBV6-2 or TRBV6-3 to TRBJ2-6, with unresolved D. V was shortened by 4 bases and J by 0 bases, with 7 bases between the two germline ends. Germline lookup yields CDR1 MNHEY and CDR2 SVGEGT. The CDR3 has 15 amino acids. The chain's CDR3 is CASSSHSSGANVLTF. The part of the CDR3 DNA that was read is TGTGCCAGCAGTTCTCACAGCTCTGGGGCCAACGTC.

A word on this clone: With the read ending 3 residues before the CDR3 end, the germline J gene is used to fill in that end. The chain carries TRBV19 and TRBJ1-3; a weak D match, TRBD1 (6 bases). From germline, CDR1 is LNHDA and CDR2 SQIVND (reference sequence). Trimming removed 7 bases from V and 0 bases from J, with 13 bases in between. The CDR3 spans 15 residues. Here the CDR3 reads CASMDSLFSGNTIYF. Partial CDR3 DNA: TGTGCCAGTATGGACAGCTTATTCTCTGGAAACACC.

Concerning this clone: The germline gene is not matched at one end of the junction; a read error may be the cause. The CDR3 end falls 3 residues outside the read, so it is completed with the germline J gene. The V and J genes are TRBV6-1 and TRBJ1-5; the match to TRBD1 covers 8 bases. The CDR3 is made up of 14 amino acids. Germline V gives CDR1 MNHNS, CDR2 SASEGT. The covered CDR3 bases are TGTGCTAGCAGTGGCGGGACAGGTAATCAGCCC. Translation: CASSGGTGNQP. The full CDR3 reads CASSGGTGNQPQHF.

Of note for this clone: Read data end 3 residues before the CDR3 end; the end is taken from the germline J gene. The genes are TRBV5-1 and TRBJ1-2; the D gene is possibly TRBD1 (6 bases). The CDR3 contains 15 residues. Per germline, CDR1 SGHRS and CDR2 YFSETQ. The CDR3 bases that were read are TGCGCCAGCAGCCTCCAAGGGGGGGTTTTAGGCGGC. Amino acids: CASSLQGGVLGG. The whole CDR3 is CASSLQGGVLGGYTF. The full variable domain, in which reference TRBV5-1 and TRBJ1-2 provide the parts outside the CDR3, is KAGVTQTPRYLIKTRGQQVTLSCSPISGHRSVSWYQQTPGQGLQFLFEYFSETQRNKGNFPGRFSGRQFSNSRSEMNVSTLELGDSALYLCASSLQGGVLGGYTFGSGTRLTVV.